These T cell receptor beta chains were read from a single sample in a study of blood T cell repertoires in COVID-19. TCRdb's table, derived via immunoSEQ multiplex PCR, lists solely in-frame clones and lacks some. The sample has over 300,000 clones, about 90% seen once. Sequencing used peripheral blood. The receptors derive from a man in his late teens or twenties with active or convalescent COVID-19. Each CDR3 is given with its conserved first and last residue. A D gene is named only where the DNA matches it firmly. The listing skips clone size in some rows; elsewhere it reads once, few, many or a size class.

>.|TRBV11-2|TRBJ1-2|.
CASSLSSRGYTF
TGTGCCAGCAGCTTAAGTAGTCGCGGCTACACCTTC
>once|TRBV2|TRBJ2-1|TRBD1
CASKGQGVYNEQFF
TGTGCCAGCAAGGGACAGGGGGTCTACAATGAGCAGTTCTTC
>.|TRBV3-1/TRBV3-2|TRBJ2-5|.
CASSKTGQETQYF
TGTGCCAGCAGTAAGACAGGTCAAGAGACCCAGTACTTC
>.|TRBV11-1|TRBJ2-7|TRBD1
CASSLRDRAYEQYF
TGTGCCAGCAGCTTAAGGGACAGAGCCTACGAGCAGTACTTC
>medium-sized|TRBV5-1|TRBJ2-7|.
CASSTGLSYEQYF
TGCGCCAGCAGCACAGGGCTCTCCTACGAGCAGTACTTC
>.|TRBV28|TRBJ1-5|TRBD1
CASSFGTGYNQPQHF
TGTGCCAGCAGTTTCGGGACAGGCTACAATCAGCCCCAGCATTTT
>.|TRBV7-9|TRBJ1-2|.
CASSSYTLIYGYTF
TGTGCCAGCAGCTCTTACACCTTAATCTATGGCTACACCTTC
>.|TRBV28|TRBJ1-5|TRBD1
CASSPRGQLNQPQHF
TGTGCCAGCAGTCCGAGGGGACAGTTGAATCAGCCCCAGCATTTT
>once|TRBV7-9|TRBJ1-6|TRBD1
CASSPGLGQGNSPLHF
TGTGCCAGCAGCCCCGGGTTGGGACAGGGGAATTCACCCCTCCACTTT
>.|TRBV24-1|TRBJ2-7|.
CATSDSRQAHSYEQYF
TGTGCCACCAGTGATTCCCGCCAGGCTCACTCCTACGAGCAGTACTTC
>once|TRBV4-1|TRBJ2-7|.
CASSQVVLDSSYEQYF
TGCGCCAGCAGCCAAGTCGTCCTCGACAGCTCCTACGAGCAGTACTTC
>.|TRBV5-1|TRBJ2-5|.
CASSLVGETQYF
TGCGCCAGCAGCTTGGTCGGAGAGACCCAGTACTTC
>.|TRBV11-3|TRBJ2-1|TRBD2
CASSFQTSGRSSYNEQFF
TGTGCCAGCAGCTTCCAGACTAGCGGGAGATCCTCCTACAATGAGCAGTTCTTC
>.|TRBV27|TRBJ2-7|.
CASWSSGYEQYF
TGTGCCAGCTGGAGTAGCGGCTACGAGCAGTACTTC
>.|TRBV21-1|TRBJ2-7|.
CASSKSQSFSLTSYEQYF
TGTGCCAGCAGCAAATCACAGTCCTTCAGTCTAACTTCCTACGAGCAGTACTTC
>once|TRBV3-1/TRBV3-2|TRBJ2-3|TRBD2
CASSGGRRLAGGLGYSDTQYF
TGTGCCAGCAGCGGTGGGAGGAGGCTAGCGGGGGGGCTTGGGTATTCAGATACGCAGTATTTT
>.|TRBV6-5|TRBJ1-2|TRBD1
CASSYRGRNYGYTF
TGTGCCAGCAGTTATAGGGGGCGTAACTATGGCTACACCTTC
>.|TRBV4-3|TRBJ2-5|TRBD1
CASSQDGTGEETQYF
TGCGCCAGCAGCCAAGACGGGACAGGAGAAGAGACCCAGTACTTC
>.|TRBV5-1|TRBJ1-6|TRBD1
CASSPETGKRSPLHF
TGCGCCAGCAGCCCGGAGACAGGGAAACGCTCACCCCTCCACTTT
>once|TRBV20-1|TRBJ1-1|.
CSASRHGGISTEAFF
TGCAGTGCTAGTAGACACGGGGGGATAAGTACTGAAGCTTTCTTT
>.|TRBV6-5|TRBJ1-6|.
CASSRQGKLPLHF
TGTGCCAGCAGTCGGCAGGGAAAGTTACCCCTCCACTTT
>once|TRBV9|TRBJ2-2|.
CASSVAQSGELFF
TGTGCCAGCAGCGTAGCTCAGTCCGGGGAGCTGTTTTTT
>.|TRBV6-5|TRBJ1-1|.
CASTAGLNTEAFF
TGTGCCAGCACGGCAGGGTTGAACACTGAAGCTTTCTTT
>.|TRBV6-6|TRBJ1-2|TRBD1
CASSLTGVNSGYTF
TGTGCCAGCAGTCTCACAGGGGTAAACTCTGGCTACACCTTC
>.|TRBV9|TRBJ1-2|.
CASSATENYGYTF
TGTGCCAGCAGCGCAACAGAAAACTATGGCTACACCTTC
>.|TRBV2|TRBJ2-1|TRBD1
CASSEAGTESISGEQFF
TGTGCCAGCAGTGAAGCGGGGACAGAGTCAATTTCGGGGGAGCAGTTCTTC
>.|TRBV9|TRBJ1-1|.
CASSAPQGEAFF
TGTGCCAGCAGCGCCCCTCAGGGGGAAGCTTTCTTT
>.|TRBV4-3|TRBJ2-7|TRBD1
CASSQNRGIYEQYF
TGCGCCAGCAGCCAGAACAGGGGAATCTACGAGCAGTACTTC
>.|TRBV5-6|TRBJ1-5|.
CASSLKAGGQPQHF
TGTGCCAGCAGCTTGAAGGCCGGAGGCCAGCCCCAGCATTTT
>once|TRBV7-3|TRBJ1-6|.
CASSIGMGPGSPLHF
TGTGCCAGCAGTATTGGGATGGGGCCCGGGTCACCCCTCCACTTT
>.|TRBV7-3|TRBJ2-2|TRBD2
CASSPPGLAGGPGELFF
TGTGCCAGCAGCCCGCCGGGACTAGCGGGGGGGCCGGGGGAGCTGTTTTTT
>.|TRBV6-2/TRBV6-3|TRBJ2-7|.
CASSPGLSGWTREQYF
TGTGCCAGCAGCCCAGGCTTGTCAGGTTGGACTCGAGAGCAGTACTTC
>.|TRBV6-5|TRBJ2-3|TRBD2
CASSSPGRALDTQYF
TGTGCCAGCAGTTCCCCCGGGAGGGCCTTAGATACGCAGTATTTT
>.|TRBV5-1|TRBJ2-5|TRBD2
CASSLLAGLAGETQYF
TGCGCCAGCAGCTTGTTGGCGGGACTAGCTGGTGAGACCCAGTACTTC